This is a list of T cell receptor beta chains from one sample in a study of CD8+ T cells in alopecia areata. Sequencing used immunoSEQ multiplex PCR; TCRdb keeps in-frame clones, though not all of them. Among some 240,000 clones listed, roughly 57% were seen once. The sample was CD4+ T cells sorted from blood, taken at week 0. The receptors here all came from a human donor with alopecia areata. Each CDR3 is given with its conserved first and last residue. D genes are given only for firm matches. Clone size appears in some rows only: once, few, many, or a class for an expanded clone.

j_gene: TRBJ1-1
len: 14
d_gene: TRBD1
v_gene: TRBV6-5
abundance: -
CDR3nt: TGTGCCAGCAGACCACAGGGGGCGAACACTGAAGCTTTCTTT
CDR3aa: CASRPQGANTEAFF

j_gene: TRBJ1-6
len: 15
d_gene: -
v_gene: TRBV30
abundance: -
CDR3nt: TGTGCCTGGAGTGTAAGAGGCCAAAATTATTCACCCCTCCACTTT
CDR3aa: CAWSVRGQNYSPLHF

j_gene: TRBJ2-3
len: 15
d_gene: TRBD2
v_gene: TRBV29-1
abundance: -
CDR3nt: TGCAGCGTTTCCACCGGGACTAGCGTCGGGGATACGCAGTATTTT
CDR3aa: CSVSTGTSVGDTQYF

j_gene: TRBJ1-1
len: 14
d_gene: -
v_gene: TRBV29-1
abundance: few
CDR3nt: TGCAGCGTCAAATCTTTGTTGGGGGACACTGAAGCTTTCTTT
CDR3aa: CSVKSLLGDTEAFF

j_gene: TRBJ1-1
len: 14
d_gene: -
v_gene: TRBV7-9
abundance: -
CDR3nt: TGTGCCAGCAGCTTAGCCGAGATGCGCACTGAAGCTTTCTTT
CDR3aa: CASSLAEMRTEAFF

j_gene: TRBJ2-3
len: 14
d_gene: -
v_gene: TRBV19
abundance: -
CDR3nt: TGTGCCAGTAGTACGTCCAGGGTATTGGATACGCAGTATTTT
CDR3aa: CASSTSRVLDTQYF

j_gene: TRBJ2-7
len: 11
d_gene: -
v_gene: TRBV7-8
abundance: -
CDR3nt: TGTGCCAGCAGCGGAGACGGGGAGCAGTACTTC
CDR3aa: CASSGDGEQYF

j_gene: TRBJ1-1
len: 8
d_gene: -
v_gene: TRBV11-2
abundance: -
CDR3nt: TGTGCCAGCCCTGAAGCTTTCTTT
CDR3aa: CASPEAFF

j_gene: TRBJ2-1
len: 17
d_gene: TRBD2
v_gene: TRBV7-2
abundance: -
CDR3nt: TGTGCCAGCGTTCCGGGACTAGCGGGACCTGTAAACAATGAGCAGTTCTTC
CDR3aa: CASVPGLAGPVNNEQFF

j_gene: TRBJ2-7
len: 11
d_gene: -
v_gene: TRBV20-1
abundance: few
CDR3nt: TGCAGTGCAACCCTCTCCTACGAGCAGTACTTC
CDR3aa: CSATLSYEQYF

j_gene: TRBJ1-2
len: 12
d_gene: -
v_gene: TRBV12-5
abundance: few
CDR3nt: TGTGCTAGTGCCAGGGAATTCTATGGCTACACCTTC
CDR3aa: CASAREFYGYTF

j_gene: TRBJ1-5
len: 17
d_gene: -
v_gene: TRBV7-9
abundance: -
CDR3nt: TGTGCCAGCAGCTTAACCCTCGCCGGGGGGCGGAATCAGCCCCAGCATTTT
CDR3aa: CASSLTLAGGRNQPQHF

j_gene: TRBJ2-4
len: 14
d_gene: -
v_gene: TRBV5-1
abundance: few
CDR3nt: TGCGCCAGCAGCTTGGGGGACGTTCAAGACATTCAGTACTTC
CDR3aa: CASSLGDVQDIQYF

j_gene: TRBJ2-5
len: 13
d_gene: -
v_gene: TRBV19
abundance: -
CDR3nt: TGTGCCAGTAGTAGCCGAGTTAAGGAGACCCAGTACTTC
CDR3aa: CASSSRVKETQYF

j_gene: TRBJ2-3
len: 14
d_gene: -
v_gene: TRBV5-1
abundance: few
CDR3nt: TGCGCCAGCAGCTTTGGACCCAGCACAGATACGCAGTATTTT
CDR3aa: CASSFGPSTDTQYF

j_gene: TRBJ1-1
len: 17
d_gene: TRBD1
v_gene: TRBV30
abundance: -
CDR3nt: TGTGCCTGGAGTGCCCCCCAGACAGGGGTTAGTGGCACTGAAGCTTTCTTT
CDR3aa: CAWSAPQTGVSGTEAFF

j_gene: TRBJ2-3
len: 13
d_gene: -
v_gene: TRBV4-1
abundance: -
CDR3nt: TGCGCCAGCAGCCAAGGTGTAAGGGATACGCAGTATTTT
CDR3aa: CASSQGVRDTQYF

j_gene: TRBJ2-5
len: 14
d_gene: TRBD2
v_gene: TRBV29-1
abundance: -
CDR3nt: TGCAGCAGTACTAGCGGAGAAGTCCAAGAGACCCAGTACTTC
CDR3aa: CSSTSGEVQETQYF

j_gene: TRBJ2-7
len: 13
d_gene: -
v_gene: TRBV28
abundance: -
CDR3nt: TGTGCCAGCAGTTTACCCGGGGGATACGAGCAGTACTTC
CDR3aa: CASSLPGGYEQYF

j_gene: TRBJ2-5
len: 15
d_gene: -
v_gene: TRBV7-3
abundance: -
CDR3nt: TGTGCCAGCAGCTTAAACGGGGCCGTCACGGGGACCCAGTACTTC
CDR3aa: CASSLNGAVTGTQYF

j_gene: TRBJ2-7
len: 18
d_gene: TRBD2
v_gene: TRBV11-2
abundance: few
CDR3nt: TGTGCCAGCAGCACTAACCTAGCGGGGGCCGAAATATCCTACGAGCAGTACTTC
CDR3aa: CASSTNLAGAEISYEQYF

j_gene: TRBJ1-6
len: 13
d_gene: -
v_gene: TRBV7-3
abundance: many
CDR3nt: TGTGCCAGCAGCTTCCGCCATAATTCACCCCTCCACTTT
CDR3aa: CASSFRHNSPLHF

j_gene: TRBJ1-6
len: 14
d_gene: -
v_gene: TRBV2
abundance: -
CDR3nt: TGTGCCAGCACCATCAGGACAGCCAATTCACCCCTCCACTTT
CDR3aa: CASTIRTANSPLHF

j_gene: TRBJ1-1
len: 13
d_gene: -
v_gene: TRBV6-6
abundance: few
CDR3nt: TGTGCCAGCAGCCGGGAGGAGAACACTGAAGCTTTCTTT
CDR3aa: CASSREENTEAFF